These 15 T cell receptor beta chains came from one sample sequenced in a study of lymphopenia after photon versus proton radiotherapy. Profiling relied on immunoSEQ multiplex PCR, and the TCRdb table lists in-frame clones only, not all of them. The sample consists of some 76,000 clones, just under 95% of them appearing once. The sequencing used peripheral blood, collected from a patient treated with photon-based radiotherapy. These receptors were taken from a woman aged 40 to 50 with cholangiocarcinoma.

This sequence joins TRBV5-1 and TRBJ2-5, with D possibly being TRBD1 (5 bases). CDR3 length equals 13 residues. CDR1 is SGHRS, CDR2 YFSETQ, per germline. V lost 2 bases, J lost 2 bases, and 7 bases lay in between. The CDR3 region has the DNA TGCGCCAGCAGCTTCCCAGGGCAAGAGACCCAGTACTTC. Its protein is CASSFPGQETQYF. The whole variable domain, filled in from reference TRBV5-1 and TRBJ2-5, reads KAGVTQTPRYLIKTRGQQVTLSCSPISGHRSVSWYQQTPGQGLQFLFEYFSETQRNKGNFPGRFSGRQFSNSRSEMNVSTLELGDSALYLCASSFPGQETQYFGPGTRLLVL.

This chain uses TRBV5-4 with TRBJ2-1; 11 bases match TRBD2. Looked up from germline, CDR1 is SGHNT and CDR2 is YYREEE (reference sequence). This CDR3 has 14 residues. After removal of 4 bases from V and 3 bases from J, the junction contained 0 bases not matched to a gene. CDR3 nucleotides: TGTGCCAGCAGCACTAGCGGGAGCTACAATGAGCAGTTCTTC. As protein: CASSTSGSYNEQFF. Full variable domain (rest looked up from reference TRBV5-4 and TRBJ2-1): ETGVTQSPTHLIKTRGQQVTLRCSSQSGHNTVSWYQQALGQGPQFIFQYYREEENGRGNFPPRFSGLQFPNYSSELNVNALELDDSALYLCASSTSGSYNEQFFGPGTRLTVL.

The chain links TRBV6-5 to TRBJ2-7; D call uncertain. From germline, CDR1 is MNHEY and CDR2 SVGAGI. V lost 2 bases, J lost 3 bases, and 11 bases lay in between. The CDR3 extends over 14 amino acids. The CDR3 protein is CASSYLAHLYEQYF. The CDR3 bases are TGTGCCAGCAGTTACCTCGCGCACCTCTACGAGCAGTACTTC.

V gene TRBV25-1 combines with J gene TRBJ2-7; 11 nucleotides align to TRBD2. Germline trimming cut 0 bases from V and 5 bases from J; bases unmatched to any gene: 9. The CDR3 is 17 residues long. CDR1 is MGHDK, CDR2 SYGVNS, per germline. CDR3 amino acids: CASSEYELAGANHEQYF. The CDR3 DNA is TGTGCCAGCAGTGAATATGAACTAGCGGGAGCCAACCACGAGCAGTACTTC.

This chain joins TRBV9 and TRBJ1-6; D is uncertain. With 0 bases removed from V and 9 bases from J, the gap between germline ends came to 10 bases. In germline, CDR1 is SGDLS, CDR2 YYNGEE. This CDR3 region has 14 residues. CDR3 bases: TGTGCCAGCAGCGTAGCCAGGCCTAGTTCACCCCTCCACTTT. It is translated as CASSVARPSSPLHF. Full variable domain (rest looked up from reference TRBV9 and TRBJ1-6): DSGVTQTPKHLITATGQRVTLRCSPRSGDLSVYWYQQSLDQGLQFLIQYYNGEERAKGNILERFSAQQFPDLHSELNLSSLELGDSALYFCASSVARPSSPLHFGNGTRLTVT.

The V gene is TRBV5-8, the J gene TRBJ2-1; D is perhaps TRBD1 or TRBD2 (5 bases each). Trimming left V 0 bases short and J 2 bases short, with 9 bases between. Germline V gives CDR1 SGHTS, CDR2 YDEGEE. This CDR3 is built from 15 residues. This chain's CDR3 is CASSLDRGAYNEQFF. In DNA, the CDR3 is TGTGCCAGCAGCTTGGACCGAGGGGCCTACAATGAGCAGTTCTTC.

V usage is TRBV6-1 and J usage is TRBJ2-7, with TRBD1 matching over 7 bases. The CDR3 is 15 amino acids. The J segment lost 0 bases and the V segment lost 7 bases, leaving 9 bases of the junction unmatched. Germline CDR1 reads MNHNS; CDR2 reads SASEGT. CDR3 coding DNA: TGTGCCAGCACTGGTTGGGACAGCAGCTCCTACGAGCAGTACTTC. Translating gives CASTGWDSSSYEQYF.

V and J are TRBV7-2 and TRBJ2-7, with 10 bases that match TRBD2. The CDR3 extends over 15 amino acids. J gave up 3 bases and V 1 base, and 3 bases lay outside the gene matches. CDR1 and CDR2 from the germline V gene are SGHTA and FQGNSA. CDR3 nucleotide sequence: TGTGCCAGCAGCTTAGGGCTAGCGGGAGTCTACGAGCAGTACTTC. Amino acid sequence: CASSLGLAGVYEQYF. Together with reference TRBV7-2 and TRBJ2-7, the CDR3 gives the full variable domain: GAGVSQSPSNKVTEKGKDVELRCDPISGHTALYWYRQSLGQGLEFLIYFQGNSAPDKSGLPSDRFSAERTGGSVSTLTIQRTQQEDSAVYLCASSLGLAGVYEQYFGPGTRLTVT.

This chain links TRBV11-3 with TRBJ1-5; D is possibly TRBD1 (5 bases). Looked up from germline, CDR1 is SGHNT and CDR2 is YENEEA. The CDR3 extends over 20 amino acids. V was pared by 5 bases and J by 4 bases, with 30 bases between. DNA of the CDR3: TGTGCCAGCAGCCCCCCCTCTGGGGCTGTCGCCTATCGGGGAAATCAGCCCCAGCATTTT. Translated: CASSPPSGAVAYRGNQPQHF.

This clone was detected once. The chain uses TRBV4-2 and TRBJ2-1; 15 positions match TRBD2. CDR1 LGHNA and CDR2 YNFKEQ come from the germline V gene. The CDR3 totals 19 residues. V gave up 1 base and J gave up 6 bases; unmatched junction bases: 10. This CDR3 reads CASSQVPGTSGRKSNEQFF. The CDR3 DNA follows: TGTGCCAGCAGCCAAGTTCCCGGGACTAGCGGGAGGAAGTCCAATGAGCAGTTCTTC.

The chain combines TRBV5-6 with TRBJ2-7; 8 nucleotides align to TRBD2. There are 16 residues in the CDR3. The V gene end was trimmed by 1 base and the J gene end by 0 bases; junction bases not matched to a gene: 6. In germline, CDR1 is SGHDT, CDR2 YYEEEE. CDR3 in DNA: TGTGCCAGCAGCTTGCGGGGCGGGAGGTACTCCTACGAGCAGTACTTC. Amino acid sequence: CASSLRGGRYSYEQYF.

The chain recombines TRBV7-3 with TRBJ1-1; D possibly corresponds to TRBD1 (6 bases). Germline loops: CDR1 SGHTA, CDR2 FQGTGA. Trimming removed 5 bases from V and 4 bases from J, with 17 bases in between. CDR3 length equals 15 residues. In DNA, the CDR3 is TGTGCCAGCAGCCCTGGGGGGGCACGGAGCACTGAAGCTTTCTTT. Translating gives CASSPGGARSTEAFF.

This rearrangement joins TRBV7-9 to TRBJ2-1; the D gene is possibly TRBD1 (6 bases). The CDR3 has 14 amino acids. Trimming cost V 7 bases and J 5 bases, with 15 bases left between them. CDR1 and CDR2 (germline): SEHNR, FQNEAQ (reference sequence). This CDR3 is CASTLGGRDNEQFF. CDR3 bases: TGTGCCAGCACCCTTGGGGGCCGAGACAATGAGCAGTTCTTC.

The chain uses TRBV6-1 and TRBJ1-5; D gene ambiguous. Germline assignment: CDR1 MNHNS and CDR2 SASEGT. V shed 1 base and J shed 4 bases, with 8 bases lying between them. The CDR3 is 14 amino acids. CDR3 residues: CASSEVSANQPQHF. In nucleotides, the CDR3 is TGTGCCAGCAGTGAAGTATCCGCTAATCAGCCCCAGCATTTT.

About this clone itself: This same CDR3 is encoded by further DNA sequences in the sample. This chain connects TRBV29-1 to TRBJ1-1; 7 nucleotides agree with TRBD1. Germline loops: CDR1 SQVTM, CDR2 ANQGSEA. CDR3 length: 12 amino acids. V lost 5 bases, J lost 4 bases, and 4 bases stayed unmatched. The CDR3 protein is CSVRQGGTEAFF. As DNA, the CDR3 is TGCAGCGTTAGACAGGGCGGCACTGAAGCTTTCTTT.